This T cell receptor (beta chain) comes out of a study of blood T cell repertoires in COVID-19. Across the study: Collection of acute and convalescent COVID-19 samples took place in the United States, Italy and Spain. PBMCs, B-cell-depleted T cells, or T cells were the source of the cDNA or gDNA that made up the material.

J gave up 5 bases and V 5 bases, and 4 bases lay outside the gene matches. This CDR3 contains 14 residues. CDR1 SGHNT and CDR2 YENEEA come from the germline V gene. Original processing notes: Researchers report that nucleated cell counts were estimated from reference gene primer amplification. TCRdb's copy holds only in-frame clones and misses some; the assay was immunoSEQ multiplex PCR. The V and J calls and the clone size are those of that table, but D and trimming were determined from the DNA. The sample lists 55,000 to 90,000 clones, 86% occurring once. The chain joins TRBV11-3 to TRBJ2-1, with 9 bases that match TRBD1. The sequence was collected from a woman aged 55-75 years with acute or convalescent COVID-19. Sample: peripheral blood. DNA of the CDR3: TGTGCCAGCAGCAAGAGACAGGGGGACAATGAGCAGTTCTTC. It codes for CASSKRQGDNEQFF. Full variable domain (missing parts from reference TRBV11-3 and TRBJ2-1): EAGVVQSPRYKIIEKKQPVAFWCNPISGHNTLYWYLQNLGQGPELLIRYENEEAVDDSQLPKDRFSAERLKGVDSTLKIQPAELGDSAVYLCASSKRQGDNEQFFGPGTRLTVL.